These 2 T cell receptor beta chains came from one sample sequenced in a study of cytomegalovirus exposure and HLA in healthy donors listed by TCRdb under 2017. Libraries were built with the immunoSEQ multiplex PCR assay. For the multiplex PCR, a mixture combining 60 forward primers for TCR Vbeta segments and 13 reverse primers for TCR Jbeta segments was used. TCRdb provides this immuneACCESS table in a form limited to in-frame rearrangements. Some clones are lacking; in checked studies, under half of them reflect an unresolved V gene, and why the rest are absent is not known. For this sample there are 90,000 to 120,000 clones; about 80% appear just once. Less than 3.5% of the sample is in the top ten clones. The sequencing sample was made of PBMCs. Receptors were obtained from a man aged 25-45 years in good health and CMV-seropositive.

CDR3 sequence: CASSFQGTSGGTQYF. The CDR3 nucleotides are TGTGCCAGCAGCTTCCAGGGGACTAGCGGGGGGACGCAGTATTTT. J is TRBJ2-3 and V is TRBV11-2; 15 nucleotides agree with TRBD2. J gave up 9 bases and V 3 bases, and 4 bases lay outside the gene matches. The V gene's germline CDR1 is SGHAT and CDR2 FQNNGV. This CDR3 region has 15 residues.

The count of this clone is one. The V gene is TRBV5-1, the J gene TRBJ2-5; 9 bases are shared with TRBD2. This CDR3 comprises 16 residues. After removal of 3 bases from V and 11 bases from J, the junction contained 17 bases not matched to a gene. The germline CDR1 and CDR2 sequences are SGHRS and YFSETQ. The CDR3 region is CASSWGPGGGAQEQYF. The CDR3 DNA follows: TGCGCCAGCAGCTGGGGGCCGGGCGGGGGGGCGCAAGAGCAGTACTTC.